A few counts support the clone carrying this T cell receptor (beta chain). Its cognate antigen is unknown. The source of the sample is a study of post-analysis software for immune sequencing data. About the research overall: Relapsing-remitting, secondary progressive and progressive-relapsing multiple sclerosis courses were included. Study results and caveats: TRBV5-6, TRBV5-1 and TRBV20-1 belonged to a set of about five TRBV segments that were more frequent in patients than controls.

CDR3 length: 14 residues. V was shortened by 5 bases and J by 2 bases, with 13 bases between the two germline ends. Germline V gene lookup returns CDR1 MDHEN and CDR2 SYDVKM. Unique molecular identifiers were present in the TCR beta cDNA libraries. T cells numbering roughly 0.9 to 11 million gave rise to a few hundred thousand cDNA molecules. Using its own MiXCR run on the PCR reads, TCRdb lists one record per CDR3 protein. This table holds some 690,000 distinct CDR3 sequences, 30% found once. The source is a girl between 10 and 17 years old with multiple sclerosis. The sequenced material came from blood. The chain has TRBV28 and TRBJ2-7; unclear D gene. CDR3 residues: CASSQPLGTYEQYF. The CDR3 DNA follows: TGTGCCAGCAGTCAGCCCCTGGGCACCTACGAGCAGTACTTC. Together with reference TRBV28 and TRBJ2-7, the CDR3 gives the full variable domain: DVKVTQSSRYLVKRTGEKVFLECVQDMDHENMFWYRQDPGLGLRLIYFSYDVKMKEKGDIPEGYSVSREKKERFSLILESASTNQTSMYLCASSQPLGTYEQYFGPGTRLTVT.